The TCR beta chain under discussion was sequenced for a study of T cell responses to AZD1222 COVID-19 vaccine. The method was immunoSEQ multiplex PCR; TCRdb's version includes in-frame clones alone and lacks a portion of them. The sample consists of under 150,000 clones, 92% of them appearing once. Germline loops: CDR1 SNHLY, CDR2 FYNNEI. With V trimmed by 6 bases and J by 2 bases, 7 bases remained unmatched. The CDR3 is made up of 15 amino acids. V is TRBV2 and J is TRBJ1-5, with 7 nucleotides matching TRBD1. The receptor was isolated from an adult who received the AZD1222 COVID-19 vaccine. The specimen was peripheral blood, collected 28 days after the second AZD1222 dose. As DNA, the CDR3 is TGTGCCAGCAGGGACAGGACACTCGGCAATCAGCCCCAGCATTTT. As protein: CASRDRTLGNQPQHF.